The TCR beta chain under discussion was sequenced for a study of CD8 T cells in ankylosing spondylitis. MiXCR, run by TCRdb on the 5' RACE reads, gives a single entry per CDR3 protein. This table holds approximately 88,000 distinct CDR3 sequences, about 9.1% found once. The sample holds many counts of this clonotype. The CDR3 spans 14 residues. Germline V gene lookup returns CDR1 DFQATT and CDR2 SNEGSKA (reference sequence). The ends were cut back, 0 bases at V and 0 bases at J, with 8 bases in the middle. The sequence was obtained from a male donor with ankylosing spondylitis or in good health (not recorded which). The sample was blood, either unsorted or a sorted T cell fraction (not recorded which). V and J are TRBV20-1 and TRBJ1-1; D is undetermined. CDR3 in amino acids: CSARDAQVNTEAFF. CDR3 DNA sequence: TGCAGTGCTAGAGATGCGCAGGTGAACACTGAAGCTTTCTTT.